Described below is a single T cell receptor (beta chain) sequence and its context. As yet, its antigen is unknown. Single viable CD3+CD4+CD8-CD45RO+ cells were sorted as the memory CD4+ T cells. The data were taken from a study of memory CD4+ T cells and cytomegalovirus serostatus. Study summary: This sample comes from healthy Belgian adults, under 10 CMV seropositive, roughly 22 seronegative.

CDR1 and CDR2 (germline): LNHDA, SQIVND (reference sequence). This CDR3 is built from 13 residues. The V end lost 5 bases, the J end lost 7 bases, and 14 bases lay between the germline ends. Whole-study results and caveats: Of 150 to 200 reported CMV TCRbeta sequences, roughly 67 were found in memory CD4+ repertoires.

Original analysis: Out-of-frame sequences were removed, leaving 2 million to 2.5 million distinct TCRbeta sequences. The protocol was immunoSEQ multiplex PCR, while the TCRdb copy is restricted to in-frame clones and leaves out a portion. V and J calls and clone size are those listed in that table; D and trimming were worked out from the DNA. The table shows about 75,000 clones, with around four fifths occurring only once. This clonotype was sampled from an adult in good health and CMV-seropositive. What was sequenced was memory CD4+ T cells from blood. The J gene is TRBJ1-2, the V gene TRBV19; D is perhaps TRBD1 (6 bases). CDR3 nucleotide sequence: TGTGCCAGTAGTTTCGGACAGTTGGGTGGCTACACCTTC. It translates to CASSFGQLGGYTF.